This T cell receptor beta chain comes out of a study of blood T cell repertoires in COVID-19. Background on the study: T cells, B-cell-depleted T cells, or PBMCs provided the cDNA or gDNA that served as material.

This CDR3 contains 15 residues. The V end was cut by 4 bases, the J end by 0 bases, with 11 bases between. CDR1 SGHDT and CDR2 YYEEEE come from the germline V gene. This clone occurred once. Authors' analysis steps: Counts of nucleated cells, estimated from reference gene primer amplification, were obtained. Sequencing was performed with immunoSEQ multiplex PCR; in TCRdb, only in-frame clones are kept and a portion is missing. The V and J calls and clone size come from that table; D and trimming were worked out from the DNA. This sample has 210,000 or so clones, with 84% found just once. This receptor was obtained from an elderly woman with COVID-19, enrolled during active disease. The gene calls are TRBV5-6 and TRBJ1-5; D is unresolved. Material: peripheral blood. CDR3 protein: CASSKRRNSNQPQHF. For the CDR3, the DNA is TGTGCCAGCAGCAAAAGGCGGAATAGCAATCAGCCCCAGCATTTT.